Following are 17 T cell receptor beta chains from one sample sequenced in a study of tumor-infiltrating lymphocytes in oesophageal squamous cell carcinoma. TCRdb passed the PCR reads through MiXCR, listing each CDR3 protein once. There are over 11,000 distinct CDR3 sequences in the sample; roughly half occur only once, and less than 60% lies in the top ten. The sequenced sample consisted of blood. These receptor sequences come from a male donor with esophageal squamous cell carcinoma.

A single count supports this clonotype. The chain combines TRBV28 with TRBJ1-2; D is unresolved. This CDR3 is built from 16 residues. Trimming removed 3 bases from V and 2 bases from J, with 16 bases in between. Germline V gene data show CDR1 as MDHEN and CDR2 as SYDVKM. CDR3 in DNA: TGTGCCAGCAGTTTCCCCCCCGCAGGTGACAACTATGGCTACACCTTC. It encodes CASSFPPAGDNYGYTF.

This clonotype was counted only a few times. CDR3 protein: CASSIDGGANSYEQYF. The CDR3 DNA sequence: TGTGCCAGTAGTATAGATGGGGGGGCGAACTCCTACGAGCAGTACTTC. This chain uses TRBV19 with TRBJ2-7, with a weak D call TRBD2 (7 bases). There are 16 residues in the CDR3. With 0 bases removed from V and 0 bases from J, the gap between germline ends came to 12 bases. Germline V CDR1 and CDR2: LNHDA, SQIVND (reference sequence).

V usage is TRBV7-3 and J usage is TRBJ2-1; TRBD2 matches at 7 bases. There are 14 residues in the CDR3. J lost 8 bases, V lost 1 base, and 5 bases had no gene match. Germline V gene data show CDR1 as SGHTA and CDR2 as FQGTGA. The CDR3 sequence is CASSLNGRTDEQFF. CDR3 bases: TGTGCCAGCAGCTTAAACGGGAGGACCGATGAGCAGTTCTTC.

J is TRBJ2-2 and V is TRBV7-2; 10 bases fit TRBD1. The CDR3 spans 19 residues. Germline V gene lookup returns CDR1 SGHTA and CDR2 FQGNSA. V lost 5 bases, J lost 4 bases, and 16 bases stayed unmatched. The CDR3 DNA is TGTGCCAGCAGCCCGTACGGGACAGGGGCTATTTTGGGCACCGGGGAGCTGTTTTTT. This encodes CASSPYGTGAILGTGELFF.

The CDR3 DNA reads TGTGCCAGCAGCTCCACCACTCCCGGACAGGCAATCTTCACATACAATGAGCAGTTCTTC. The encoded protein is CASSSTTPGQAIFTYNEQFF. The chain is built from TRBV7-2 and TRBJ2-5, with 7 bases identical to TRBD1. Matching the DNA end better, TRBJ2-1 makes the J call doubtful. The length of the CDR3 is 20 residues. Per the germline V gene, CDR1 is SGHTA and CDR2 is FQGNSA.

The chain combines TRBV7-6 with TRBJ2-6; the D is unclear. The CDR3 loop spans 18 amino acids. V dropped 2 bases and J dropped 0 bases, with 14 bases sitting between them. The germline V gene encodes CDR1 SGHVS and CDR2 FNYEAQ. The CDR3 loop is CASSLLAPLSSGANVLTF. The CDR3 DNA is TGTGCCAGCAGCTTATTGGCGCCCCTGAGCTCTGGGGCCAACGTCCTGACTTTC.

This clonotype was observed many times. This sequence joins TRBV27 and TRBJ2-5, with D perhaps matching TRBD1 (6 bases). This CDR3 is 15 amino acids long. The ends were cut back, 5 bases at V and 2 bases at J, with 15 bases in the middle. Per the germline V gene, CDR1 is MNHEY and CDR2 is SMNVEV (reference sequence). CDR3 residues: CASSPSPTGQETQYF. The DNA for the CDR3 is TGTGCCAGCAGTCCCTCCCCGACAGGACAAGAGACCCAGTACTTC.

On this clonotype: Germline is not matched at one junction end, which may reflect a read error. The rearrangement uses TRBV11-1 and TRBJ2-1, with D perhaps TRBD1 or TRBD2 (5 bases each). From germline, CDR1 is SGHAT and CDR2 FQDESV (reference sequence). There are 14 residues in the CDR3. DNA for the CDR3: TGTGCCAGCAGCTTGGGGATAGTGGGGGAGACCCTGTACTTC. It specifies CASSLGIVGETLYF.

This clonotype was counted many times. The V gene is TRBV11-2, the J gene TRBJ2-5; D is unclear. The DNA end is a closer match to TRBJ2-7, so the J assignment may be wrong. Germline CDR1 reads SGHAT; CDR2 reads FQNNGV. There are 14 residues in the CDR3. DNA of the CDR3: TGTGCCAGCAGCTTAGAGGCAGTTCACCACGAGCAGTACTTC. Its translation: CASSLEAVHHEQYF.

This clonotype was seen at least ten times. The rearrangement joins TRBV19 to TRBJ2-5; 9 nucleotides line up with TRBD1. The CDR3 totals 15 residues. V trimming: 6 bases; J trimming: 0 bases; junction bases outside the gene matches: 5. Germline CDR1 and CDR2: LNHDA and SQIVND (reference sequence). CDR3: CASRRTGENQETQYF. The CDR3 DNA reads TGTGCCAGTAGGCGGACAGGGGAGAACCAAGAGACCCAGTACTTC. The entire variable domain, with the rest obtained from reference TRBV19 and TRBJ2-5, is as follows: DGGITQSPKYLFRKEGQNVTLSCEQNLNHDAMYWYRQDPGQGLRLIYYSQIVNDFQKGDIAEGYSVSREKKESFPLTVTSAQKNPTAFYLCASRRTGENQETQYFGPGTRLLVL.

This clonotype is medium-sized by share. The chain carries TRBV7-3 and TRBJ1-1; weak D call: TRBD1 (5 bases). The CDR3 loop spans 14 amino acids. The V gene lost 6 bases and the J gene lost 1 base, with 12 bases spanning the gap. Germline loops: CDR1 SGHTA, CDR2 FQGTGA. CDR3 amino acids: CASSERRGNTEAFF. The CDR3 DNA follows: TGTGCCAGCAGTGAAAGGAGGGGGAACACTGAAGCTTTCTTT.

The V gene is TRBV7-2, the J gene TRBJ1-5; D uncertain. Trimming stripped 5 bases from V and 2 bases from J, with 16 bases between. This CDR3 contains 16 residues. Germline CDR1 and CDR2: SGHTA and FQGNSA. The CDR3 sequence is CASSPSGSRGNQPQHF. The CDR3 DNA reads TGTGCCAGCAGCCCCTCCGGTTCAAGGGGCAATCAGCCCCAGCATTTT.

This clonotype has ten or more counts. V and J are TRBV24-1 and TRBJ1-3; 7 nucleotides line up with TRBD1. Germline V lookup: CDR1 KGHDR, CDR2 SFDVKD. The CDR3 extends over 18 amino acids. J was trimmed by 0 bases and V by 0 bases; bases with no gene match: 7. The CDR3 bases are TGTGCCACCAGTGATTTGTTCCAGGGGGGCTTCTCTGGAAACACCATATATTTT. It specifies CATSDLFQGGFSGNTIYF.

The chain is built from TRBV7-9 and TRBJ1-4; D uncertain. The germline gives CDR1 SEHNR, CDR2 FQNEAQ (reference sequence). V dropped 5 bases and J dropped 8 bases, with 12 bases sitting between them. CDR3 size: 13 residues. CDR3 protein: CASSGDPGEKLFF. CDR3 DNA sequence: TGTGCCAGCAGCGGAGACCCGGGGGAAAAACTGTTTTTT.

This sequence joins TRBV7-1 and TRBJ2-1; 12 bases align to TRBD2. TRBV7-1 is filed as an ORF, its function uncertain. The CDR3 has 16 amino acids. V was clipped by 3 bases and J by 8 bases; unmatched bases: 8. CDR3 region: CASSSNLAGGFDEQFF. The CDR3 DNA follows: TGTGCCAGCAGCTCCAATCTAGCGGGAGGGTTCGATGAGCAGTTCTTC.

This clonotype was observed a handful of times. V and J are TRBV19 and TRBJ1-2; TRBD1 is a possible D gene (6 bases). With 3 bases removed from V and 4 bases from J, the gap between germline ends came to 15 bases. The CDR3 spans 15 residues. The V gene's germline CDR1 is LNHDA and CDR2 SQIVND (reference sequence). This CDR3 reads CASSIIQGFSYGYTF. In nucleotides, the CDR3 is TGTGCCAGTAGTATCATACAGGGATTCAGCTATGGCTACACCTTC. Full variable domain (rest looked up from reference TRBV19 and TRBJ1-2): DGGITQSPKYLFRKEGQNVTLSCEQNLNHDAMYWYRQDPGQGLRLIYYSQIVNDFQKGDIAEGYSVSREKKESFPLTVTSAQKNPTAFYLCASSIIQGFSYGYTFGSGTRLTVV.

This clonotype was detected only a few times. The chain carries TRBV5-1 and TRBJ2-5, with 11 bases that match TRBD1. V lost 3 bases and J lost 5; bases outside the gene matches: 3. The CDR3 runs to 14 residues. CDR1 is SGHRS and CDR2 is YFSETQ in the germline V gene. In nucleotides, the CDR3 is TGCGCCAGCAGCTGGACAGGGGGCGGCGAGACCCAGTACTTC. Protein product: CASSWTGGGETQYF.